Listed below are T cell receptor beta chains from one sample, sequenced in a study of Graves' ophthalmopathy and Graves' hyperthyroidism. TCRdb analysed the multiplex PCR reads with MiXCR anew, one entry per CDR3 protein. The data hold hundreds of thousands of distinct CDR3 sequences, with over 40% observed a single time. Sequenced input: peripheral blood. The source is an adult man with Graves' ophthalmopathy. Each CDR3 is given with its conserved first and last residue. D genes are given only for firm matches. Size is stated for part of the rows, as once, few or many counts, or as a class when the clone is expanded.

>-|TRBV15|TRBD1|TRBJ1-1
TGTGCCACCAGCAGTCGCGACAGGGTCGCTGAAGCTTTCTTT
CATSSRDRVAEAFF
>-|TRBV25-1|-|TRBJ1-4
TGTGCCAGCTCACCGAAAACAACTAATGAAAAACTGTTTTTT
CASSPKTTNEKLFF
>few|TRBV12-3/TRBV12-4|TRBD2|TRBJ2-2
TGTGCCAGCAGCCCCCCGGGACTAGCGGGGGGAACCGGGGAGCTGTTTTTT
CASSPPGLAGGTGELFF
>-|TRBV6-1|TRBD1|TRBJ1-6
TGTGCCAGCAGTAGCCTCAACGGGACAGGCATCCACTTT
CASSSLNGTGIHF
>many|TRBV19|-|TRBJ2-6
TGTGCCAGTAGTATGGAGGGGGGCACTGGGGCCAACGTCCTGACTTTC
CASSMEGGTGANVLTF
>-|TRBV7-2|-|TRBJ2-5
TGTGCCAGCAGCCAAGGAGCAGACATGGCGGGGACCCAGTACTTC
CASSQGADMAGTQYF
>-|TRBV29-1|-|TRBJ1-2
TGCAGCGTGTCGTGGGGACACGACACCTATGGCTACACCTTC
CSVSWGHDTYGYTF
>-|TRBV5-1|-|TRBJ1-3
TGCGCCAGCACGACGGGGGGAAACACCATATATTTT
CASTTGGNTIYF
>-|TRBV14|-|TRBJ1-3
TGTGCCAGCAGCCAACCGGACATATATTTT
CASSQPDIYF
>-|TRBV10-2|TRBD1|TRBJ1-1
TGCGCCGGCAGGGGGGACAGGGGGCGGGACACTGAAGCTTTCTTT
CAGRGDRGRDTEAFF
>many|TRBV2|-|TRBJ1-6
TGTGCCAGCACTAGGACGGAGAGCTCCTATAATTCACCCCTCCACTTT
CASTRTESSYNSPLHF
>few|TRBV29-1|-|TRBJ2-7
TGCAGCTTGGACGGCGAGCAGTACTTC
CSLDGEQYF
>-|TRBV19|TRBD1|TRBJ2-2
TGTGCCAGTAGTATGACAGGGATGGAGCTGTTTTTT
CASSMTGMELFF
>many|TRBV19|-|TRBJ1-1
TGTGCCAGTGGGGGTAGGCCACCGAACACTGAAGCTTTCTTT
CASGGRPPNTEAFF
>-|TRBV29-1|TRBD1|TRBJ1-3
TGCAGCGTGGCCGGATTTACCCGGGACAGGTCAACGAACACCATATATTTT
CSVAGFTRDRSTNTIYF
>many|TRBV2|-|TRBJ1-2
TGTGCCAGCAGTGCGGCACGGGGAGGCTATGGCTACACCTTC
CASSAARGGYGYTF
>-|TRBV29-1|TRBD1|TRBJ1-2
TGCAGCGTGAACAGGGGGACATTCGGCTACACCTTC
CSVNRGTFGYTF
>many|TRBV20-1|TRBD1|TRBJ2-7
TGCAGTGCTAGAGCAGGGGGCGCCTACGAGCAGTACTTC
CSARAGGAYEQYF
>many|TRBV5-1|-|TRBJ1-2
TGCGCCAGCAGCTTGGGCGGGCGCTATGGCTACACCTTC
CASSLGGRYGYTF
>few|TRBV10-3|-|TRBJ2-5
TGTGCCAGCACCCCGGGTGCGGGCCGCGAAGAGACCCAGTACTTC
CASTPGAGREETQYF
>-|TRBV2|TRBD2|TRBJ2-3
TGTGCCAGCATCTCAAGTTGGGGGGGACGCTCAGATACGCAGTATTTT
CASISSWGGRSDTQYF
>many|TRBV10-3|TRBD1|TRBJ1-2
TGTGCCAGCAGTCAGACAGGGGGCACGGTACGCTATGGCTACACCTTC
CASSQTGGTVRYGYTF
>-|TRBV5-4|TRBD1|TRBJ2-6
TGTGCCAGCAGCCGCGACGGGACAGAACACTACTCTGGGGCCAACGTCCTGACTTTC
CASSRDGTEHYSGANVLTF
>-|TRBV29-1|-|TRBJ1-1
TGCAGCGTTGAGGAAGCAGGGTCTGAAGCTTTCTTT
CSVEEAGSEAFF
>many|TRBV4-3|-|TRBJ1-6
TGCGCCAGCAGCCAAGATTGGGATTCACCCCTCCACTTT
CASSQDWDSPLHF
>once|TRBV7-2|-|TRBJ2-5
TGTGCCAGCAGCTTGGGGGGTTCTACGGAGACCCAGTACTTC
CASSLGGSTETQYF
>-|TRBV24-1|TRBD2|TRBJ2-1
TGTGCCACCGGGGCTAGCGGGAGGCAGTTCTTC
CATGASGRQFF
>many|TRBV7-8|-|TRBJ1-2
TGTGCCAGCAGCTTAGCGGACCCGTCCGGCTATGCCTACACCTTC
CASSLADPSGYAYTF
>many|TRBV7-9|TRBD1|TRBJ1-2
TGTGCCAGCAGCCCCCCGGGACAGAGATCTAACTATGGCTACACCTTC
CASSPPGQRSNYGYTF
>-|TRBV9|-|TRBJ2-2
TGTGCCAGCAGCGACCGGGAATCGAACACCGGGGAGCTGTTTTTT
CASSDRESNTGELFF
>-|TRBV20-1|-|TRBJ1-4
TGCAGTGCTGCCCGGGGGGGTGAAAAACTGTTTTTT
CSAARGGEKLFF
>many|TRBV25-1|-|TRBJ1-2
TGTGCCAGCAGTGAATCGGGCAGGGGTAATGGCTACACCTTC
CASSESGRGNGYTF
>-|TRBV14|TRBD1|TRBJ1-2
TGTGCCAGCAGCCGGGACAGGGTGCGGGGTGGCTACACCTTC
CASSRDRVRGGYTF
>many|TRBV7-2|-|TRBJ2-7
TGTGCCAGCAGTCGTTCCACCGGGATGCCCCACGAGCAGTACTTC
CASSRSTGMPHEQYF
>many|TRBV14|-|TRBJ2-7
TGTGCCAGCAGCCAAGGGTTCGAGCAGTACTTC
CASSQGFEQYF
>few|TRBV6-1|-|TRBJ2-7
TGTGCCAGCAGTGAGACGACACCTTCCTACGAGCAGTACTTC
CASSETTPSYEQYF
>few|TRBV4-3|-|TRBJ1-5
TGCGCCAGCAGCCAAGTTGGGGGGTGGGAGCCCCAGCATTTT
CASSQVGGWEPQHF
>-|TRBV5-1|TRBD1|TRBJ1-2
TGCGCCAGCAGCTTGGCAACTCTACCGCGGACAGGGTATGGCTACACCTTC
CASSLATLPRTGYGYTF
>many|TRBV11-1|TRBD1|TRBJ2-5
TGTGCCAGCAGCTTTGGGACAGCAACTCGGAGGAGTGAGACCCAGTACTTC
CASSFGTATRRSETQYF
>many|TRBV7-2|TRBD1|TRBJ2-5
TGTGCCAGCAGCACCCGGACAGGGGATGAGACCCAGTACTTC
CASSTRTGDETQYF
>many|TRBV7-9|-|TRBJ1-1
TGTGCCAGCAGCTTGCTGACAGGCGTGAACACTGAAGCTTTCTTT
CASSLLTGVNTEAFF
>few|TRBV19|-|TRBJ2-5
TGTGCCAGTAGTATACAGGGGCTCGAGACCCAGTACTTC
CASSIQGLETQYF
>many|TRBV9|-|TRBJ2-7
TGTGCCAGCAGCCCCACGGAGGGGGCGCCCAGCTACGAGCAGTACTTC
CASSPTEGAPSYEQYF
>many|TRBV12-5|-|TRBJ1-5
TGTGCTAGTGGTCGCGCCTATTTGGACAGCAATCAGCCCCAGCATTTT
CASGRAYLDSNQPQHF
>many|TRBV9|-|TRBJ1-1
TGTGCCAGCAGCACAACACTAAACACTGAAGCTTTCTTT
CASSTTLNTEAFF
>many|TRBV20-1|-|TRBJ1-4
TGCAGTGCTAGTCCAGGAGTAGACGCTAATGAAAAACTGTTTTTT
CSASPGVDANEKLFF
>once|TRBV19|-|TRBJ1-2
TGTGCCAGTAGTACACAGGGACTCTACACCTTC
CASSTQGLYTF
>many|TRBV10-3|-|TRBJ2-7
TGTGCCATCAAGGTTACGGCCGAGCGCTACGAGCAGTACTTC
CAIKVTAERYEQYF
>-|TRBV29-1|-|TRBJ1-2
TGCAGCGTTCCCTCCTTGGGCAGAACTAACTATGGCTACACCTTC
CSVPSLGRTNYGYTF
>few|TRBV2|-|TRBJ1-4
TGTGCCAGCAGAGTCCGGGACTCGGGGGAAAAACTGTTTTTT
CASRVRDSGEKLFF
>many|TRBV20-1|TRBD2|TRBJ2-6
TGCAGTGCTAGAAGGACTAGCGGGAGATTGGGGGCCAACGTCCTGACTTTC
CSARRTSGRLGANVLTF
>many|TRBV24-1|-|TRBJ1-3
TGTGCCACCTCTAACCACGGTGGAAACACCATATATTTT
CATSNHGGNTIYF
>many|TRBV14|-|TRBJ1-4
TGTGCCAGCAGCCCACAACAGGGAATAAATGAAAAACTGTTTTTT
CASSPQQGINEKLFF
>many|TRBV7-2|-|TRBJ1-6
TGTGCCAGCACTATCCCCCAGGGGCATAATTCACCCCTCCACTTT
CASTIPQGHNSPLHF
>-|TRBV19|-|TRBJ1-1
TGTGCCAGATTACAGGTGAACACTGAAGCTTTCTTT
CARLQVNTEAFF
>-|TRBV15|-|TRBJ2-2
TGTGCCACCAGCACCGGGAGCAACGGGGAGCTGTTTTTT
CATSTGSNGELFF
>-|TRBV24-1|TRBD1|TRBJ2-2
TGTGCCACCAGTATAGGGACAGCAAACACCGGGGAGCTGTTTTTT
CATSIGTANTGELFF
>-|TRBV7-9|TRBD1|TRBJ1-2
TGTGCCAGCAGCCCTACGGGACAGGGGTCAGTGAGCTACACCTTC
CASSPTGQGSVSYTF